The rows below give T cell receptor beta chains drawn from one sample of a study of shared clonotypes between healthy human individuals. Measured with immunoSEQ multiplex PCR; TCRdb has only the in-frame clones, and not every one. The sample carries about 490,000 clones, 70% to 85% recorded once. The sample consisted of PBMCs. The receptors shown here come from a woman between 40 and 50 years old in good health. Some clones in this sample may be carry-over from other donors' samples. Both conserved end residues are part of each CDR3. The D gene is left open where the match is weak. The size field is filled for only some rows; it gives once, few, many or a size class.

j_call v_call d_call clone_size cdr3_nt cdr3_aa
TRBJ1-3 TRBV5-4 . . TGTGCCAGCAGCCTCGGGGGGAAGTTCGCTGGAAACACCATATATTTT CASSLGGKFAGNTIYF
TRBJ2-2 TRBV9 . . TGTGCCAGCAGCGTAGATGCGGGATTGAACACCGGGGAGCTGTTTTTT CASSVDAGLNTGELFF
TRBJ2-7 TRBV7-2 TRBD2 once TGTGCCAGCAGCAACCGACTAGCGCTCTCCTACGAGCAGTACTTC CASSNRLALSYEQYF
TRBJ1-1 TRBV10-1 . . TGCGCCAGCAGTGATCCGGGACACGGGAACACTGAAGCTTTCTTT CASSDPGHGNTEAFF
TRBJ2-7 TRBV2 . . TGTGCCAGCATTCAGGCCCTCTCCTACGAGCAGTACTTC CASIQALSYEQYF
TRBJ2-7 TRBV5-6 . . TGTGCCAGCAGCTTGGTAGGCGGGTACAGCTCCTACGAGCAGTACTTC CASSLVGGYSSYEQYF
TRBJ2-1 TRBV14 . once TGTGCCAGCAGCCAAGAGAGGAGCTTTTACAATGAGCAGTTCTTC CASSQERSFYNEQFF
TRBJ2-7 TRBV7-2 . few TGTGCCAGCAGCTTTCGAGACCAGGGGACCCCGTACTTC CASSFRDQGTPYF
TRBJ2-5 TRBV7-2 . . TGTGCCAGCAGCTTTGTTCCTCAAGAGACCCAGTACTTC CASSFVPQETQYF
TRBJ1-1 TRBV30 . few TGTGCCTGGACCACAAGGCGGAGGGGTGTTCGAGCTTTCTTT CAWTTRRRGVRAFF
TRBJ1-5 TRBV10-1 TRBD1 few TGCGCCAGCAGTGGTCGACAGGGGTCTCAGCCCCAGCATTTT CASSGRQGSQPQHF
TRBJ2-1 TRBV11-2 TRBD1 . TGTGCCAGCAGCTCATCGACAGGGGGCGCGGATGAGCAGTTCTTC CASSSSTGGADEQFF
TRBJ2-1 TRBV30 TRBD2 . TGTGCCTGGAGTGTACTAGGGGTAGCGGGAGGCGAGCAGTTCTTC CAWSVLGVAGGEQFF
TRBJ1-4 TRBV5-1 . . TGCGCCAGCAGCTTAGGTAATGGTGAGAATGAAAAACTGTTTTTT CASSLGNGENEKLFF
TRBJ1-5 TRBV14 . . TGTGCCAGCAGCCAGGGCGGGGCTCAGCCCCAGCATTTT CASSQGGAQPQHF
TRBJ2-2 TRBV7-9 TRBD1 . TGTGCCAGCAGCCCCAGGGCCAGGGGGCGAAAAAGTACCGGGGAGCTGTTTTTT CASSPRARGRKSTGELFF
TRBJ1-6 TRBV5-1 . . TGCGCCAGCAGCTTGGATCACCAGGGGAGTTCACCCCTCCACTTT CASSLDHQGSSPLHF
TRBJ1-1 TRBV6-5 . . TGTGCCAGCAGTCGGACAGCCTCCAACACTGAAGCTTTCTTT CASSRTASNTEAFF
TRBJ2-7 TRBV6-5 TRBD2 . TGTGCCACCGCTAGCGGGGCTAACTACGAGCAGTACTTC CATASGANYEQYF
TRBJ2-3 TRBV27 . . TGTGCCAGCAGCCCCCAGGGCGTCGATACGCAGTATTTT CASSPQGVDTQYF
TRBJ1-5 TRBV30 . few TGTGCCTGGAGTGTCAGAGCGAGCAATCAGCCCCAGCATTTT CAWSVRASNQPQHF
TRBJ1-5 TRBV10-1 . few TGCGCCAGCAGTGACCGACTGGCCAATCAGCCCCAGCATTTT CASSDRLANQPQHF
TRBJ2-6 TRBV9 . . TGTGCCAGCAGCGTCACAGGCTCTGGGGCCAACGTCCTGACTTTC CASSVTGSGANVLTF
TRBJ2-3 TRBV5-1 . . TGCGCCAGCAGCCCGGAGGGGCTAGCCTCAGATACGCAGTATTTT CASSPEGLASDTQYF
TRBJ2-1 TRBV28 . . TGTGCCAGCAGTTTAGCCATGTCCTCCTACAATGAGCAGTTCTTC CASSLAMSSYNEQFF
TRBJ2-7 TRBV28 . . TGTGCCAGCAGTTTAGGCGGGACAGCTACCTACGAGCAGTACTTC CASSLGGTATYEQYF
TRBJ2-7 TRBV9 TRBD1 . TGTGCCAGCAGCACTCACCGACAGGGTGGATACGAACAGTACTTC CASSTHRQGGYEQYF
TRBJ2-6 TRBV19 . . TGTGCCAGTAGACGCTCTGGGGCCAACGTCCTGACTTTC CASRRSGANVLTF
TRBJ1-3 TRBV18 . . TGTGCCAGCTCACCGGGTGGAGGGTCCGCTGGAAACACCATATATTTT CASSPGGGSAGNTIYF
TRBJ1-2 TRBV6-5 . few TGTGCCAGCAGTTACCTCTCGCGGGGGATTAACTATGGCTACACCTTC CASSYLSRGINYGYTF
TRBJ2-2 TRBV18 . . TGTGCCAGCTCTCCGCAGTCTTCTGGGGAGCTGTTTTTT CASSPQSSGELFF
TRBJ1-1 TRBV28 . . TGTGCCAGCAGTTTGGGGCTGGGGGCAAACACTGAAGCTTTCTTT CASSLGLGANTEAFF
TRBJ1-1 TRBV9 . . TGTGCCAGCAGCGTACGCCAGATGAACACTGAAGCTTTCTTT CASSVRQMNTEAFF
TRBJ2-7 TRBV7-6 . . TGTGCCAGCAGCTTAGCGCCTAGCGTAAACTACGAGCAGTACTTC CASSLAPSVNYEQYF
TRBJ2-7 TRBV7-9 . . TGTGCCAGCAGCTTAGCGCGGGGGACAGCTACCTACGAGCAGTACTTC CASSLARGTATYEQYF